A single sample gave rise to the 9 T cell receptor beta chains below, sequenced in a study of blood T cells in healthy people across ages. A second about 6 to 12 cycle PCR used barcoded and J-beta primers. TCRdb independently ran MiXCR on the 5' RACE reads; one entry per CDR3 protein. The sample records roughly 1.9 million distinct CDR3 sequences, around 40% being singletons. The sequenced sample consisted of blood. Receptor source: a human donor in good health.

This clonotype was seen a single time. The chain uses TRBV7-2 and TRBJ1-5; 8 nucleotides agree with TRBD1. The CDR3 runs 15 residues. Germline loops: CDR1 SGHTA, CDR2 FQGNSA. Trimming removed 5 bases from V and 2 bases from J; junction bases left unmatched: 5. Here the CDR3 DNA reads TGTGCCAGCAGCCCAAAACAGGGGGGCAATCAGCCCCAGCATTTT. This encodes CASSPKQGGNQPQHF.

The chain has TRBV18 and TRBJ2-7; the D gene is possibly TRBD1 (5 bases). Trimming left V 0 bases short and J 4 bases short, with 19 bases between. Germline V lookup: CDR1 KGHSH, CDR2 LQKENI. This CDR3 is 17 amino acids long. In nucleotides, the CDR3 is TGTGCCAGCTCACCACCGATTCGGGCAGGGCTAGGGTACGAGCAGTACTTC. It codes for CASSPPIRAGLGYEQYF.

The chain recombines TRBV2 with TRBJ2-5; D is perhaps TRBD2 (5 bases). The CDR3 runs 12 residues. V shed 7 bases and J shed 9 bases, with 15 bases lying between them. The germline V gene has CDR1 SNHLY and CDR2 FYNNEI. In DNA, the CDR3 is TGTGCCAGCAACCCGGGGAATTCGGCCCAGTACTTC. Translated, it gives CASNPGNSAQYF.

This clonotype was detected only a few times. The chain joins TRBV6-6 to TRBJ2-7, with 7 bases identical to TRBD2. The CDR3 covers 15 residues. J lost 3 bases, V lost 5 bases, and 10 bases had no gene match. The germline CDR1 and CDR2 sequences are MNHNY and SVGAGI (reference sequence). The CDR3 DNA follows: TGTGCCAGCAGTCTACACGGACGGGACTACTACGAGCAGTACTTC. Translated, it gives CASSLHGRDYYEQYF.

This chain connects TRBV6-2 or TRBV6-3 to TRBJ2-4; the D is unclear. The germline gives CDR1 MNHEY, CDR2 SVGEGT. This CDR3 spans 16 amino acids. V lost 5 bases, J lost 5 bases, and 19 bases lay in between. As DNA, the CDR3 is TGTGCCAGCAGTCCCCCGGGCCGCGTTGGGGAAAACATTCAGTACTTC. This gives the protein CASSPPGRVGENIQYF.

This clonotype was seen only a few times. V usage is TRBV4-3 and J usage is TRBJ1-1; unclear D gene. CDR3 length: 12 amino acids. V lost 4 bases and J lost 3, with 6 bases in between. Germline assignment: CDR1 LGHNA and CDR2 YSLEER. CDR3 DNA: TGCGCCAGCAGCCGGGAGGACACTGAAGCTTTCTTT. Protein sequence: CASSREDTEAFF.

This chain connects TRBV10-3 to TRBJ2-7; D not resolved. Trimming left V 3 bases short and J 2 bases short, with 11 bases between. The germline gives CDR1 ENHRY, CDR2 SYGVKD. CDR3 length: 14 residues. For the CDR3, the DNA is TGTGCCATCAGTGAAAGTCTGCAAACCTACGAGCAGTACTTC. This encodes CAISESLQTYEQYF.

The rearrangement joins TRBV29-1 to TRBJ2-5, with no clear D. V was pared by 4 bases and J by 2 bases, with 11 bases between. The CDR3 totals 13 residues. CDR1 is SQVTM and CDR2 is ANQGSEA in the germline V gene. This CDR3 is CSVGPQTQETQYF. CDR3 nucleotides: TGCAGCGTTGGACCGCAGACTCAAGAGACCCAGTACTTC.

The chain carries TRBV6-2 or TRBV6-3 and TRBJ2-5; no clear D gene. Germline CDR1 MNHEY, CDR2 SVGEGT. V was clipped by 0 bases and J by 5 bases, with 7 bases between them. This CDR3 contains 13 residues. The CDR3 spells CASSYSHAETQYF. In DNA, the CDR3 is TGTGCCAGCAGTTACTCCCACGCCGAGACCCAGTACTTC.